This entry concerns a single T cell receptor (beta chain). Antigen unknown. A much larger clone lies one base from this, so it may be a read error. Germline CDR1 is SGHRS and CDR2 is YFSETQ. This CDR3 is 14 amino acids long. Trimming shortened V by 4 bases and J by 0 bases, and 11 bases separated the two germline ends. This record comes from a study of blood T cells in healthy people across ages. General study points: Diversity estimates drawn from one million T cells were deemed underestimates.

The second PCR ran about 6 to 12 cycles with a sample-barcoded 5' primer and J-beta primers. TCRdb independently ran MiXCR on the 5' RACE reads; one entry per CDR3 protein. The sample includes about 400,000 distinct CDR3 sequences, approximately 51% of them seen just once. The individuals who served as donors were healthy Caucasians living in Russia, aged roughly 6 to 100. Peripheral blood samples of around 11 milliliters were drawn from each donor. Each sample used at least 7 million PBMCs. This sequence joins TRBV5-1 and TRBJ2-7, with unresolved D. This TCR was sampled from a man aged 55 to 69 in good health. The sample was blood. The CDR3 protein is CASSVARSSYEQYF. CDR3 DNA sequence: TGCGCCAGCAGCGTGGCTCGGAGCTCCTACGAGCAGTACTTC.